The present TCR beta chain was sequenced within a study of blood T cell repertoires in COVID-19. Overall study: Acute and convalescent COVID-19 samples came from the United States, Italy and Spain. In each case, the material was cDNA or gDNA derived from T cells, B-cell-depleted T cells, or PBMCs.

Those enrolled in Seattle joined during active infection and were followed longitudinally afterward. This CDR3 is built from 14 residues. Per the germline V gene, CDR1 is MNHEY and CDR2 is SMNVEV (reference sequence). Worth noting for this clone: One end of the junction varies from germline; a read error may be responsible.

In the original analysis: Amplified reference gene primers provided the basis for estimating nucleated cell counts. Assay: immunoSEQ multiplex PCR; the TCRdb copy retains only in-frame clones and omits some. That table supplies the V and J calls and clone size; D and trimming were determined from the DNA. The sample carries roughly 150,000 clones, about 85% recorded once. The chain recombines TRBV27 with TRBJ1-1; tentatively, D is TRBD1 (5 bases). The sequence was obtained from a man older than 75 with COVID-19, enrolled during active disease. Specimen: peripheral blood. The CDR3 loop is CVVSGGGLNTEAFF. In DNA form, the CDR3 reads TGCGTCGTCTCGGGGGGAGGCCTGAACACTGAAGCTTTCTTT.